This note documents a single T cell receptor (beta chain) sequence. Its antigen is not identified. These data are taken from a study of Ad26.COV2.S vaccination and SARS-CoV-2 variants. Study conclusions and caveats: Researchers reported similar non-spike TCR breadth in vaccine and placebo recipients.

Stated treatment: roughly 18 received Ad26.COV2.S at low or high dose, single or two shots; roughly 5 received placebo; per-sample allocation not given. Repertoires come from day 63 after the first vaccine or placebo injection. Ad26.COV2.S expressed prefusion-stabilized spike from the original Wuhan strain. Produced via immunoSEQ multiplex PCR; TCRdb's table is partial and in-frame only. The sample includes 360,000 or so clones, approximately 90% seen only once; the top ten take under 2%. V dropped 0 bases and J dropped 3 bases, with 20 bases sitting between them. Germline V gene sequence: CDR1 MGHRA, CDR2 YSYEKL. The CDR3 is 18 residues long.

The material sequenced was peripheral blood, taken in a trial of Ad26.COV2.S vaccine versus placebo. This rearrangement joins TRBV4-1 to TRBJ2-5; the D gene is possibly TRBD2 (6 bases). This sequence originates from a person aged 18 to 59 who received the Ad26.COV2.S COVID-19 vaccine or a placebo. CDR3 DNA sequence: TGCGCCAGCAGCCAAGAACGGGGGATTGGAGGGGTGGAAGAGACCCAGTACTTC. This sequence encodes CASSQERGIGGVEETQYF.